This TCR beta chain is from a study of early T cells in non-severe SARS-CoV-2 infection. Study context: Bulk RNA isolated from unsorted whole blood underwent sequencing; chains were not paired. Findings and caveats of the study: The VDJdb matching leaned toward anti-spike CD8 responses and overlooked private and CD4 specificities.

Attachment of unique molecular identifiers to individual cDNA molecules was performed. TCRdb re-called the 5' RACE reads with MiXCR, one entry per CDR3 protein. The sample carries some 32,000 distinct CDR3 sequences, 6% to 7% recorded once. This clonotype came up a few times. Its antigen is still unknown. Germline-derived CDR1 and CDR2 are LNHNV and YYDKDF (reference sequence). The CDR3 is 15 amino acids. Trimming took off 4 bases at V and 3 bases at J, with 13 bases between the two ends. This TCR was sampled from an adult who was a healthcare worker with PCR-confirmed SARS-CoV-2 infection or an uninfected control (not recorded which). Sequenced: whole blood. The rearrangement uses TRBV15 and TRBJ2-1; D possibly corresponds to TRBD1 (7 bases). The CDR3 nucleotides read TGTGCCACCAGCACCAGGGGGGATCTCTACAATGAGCAGTTCTTC. Translating it yields CATSTRGDLYNEQFF.